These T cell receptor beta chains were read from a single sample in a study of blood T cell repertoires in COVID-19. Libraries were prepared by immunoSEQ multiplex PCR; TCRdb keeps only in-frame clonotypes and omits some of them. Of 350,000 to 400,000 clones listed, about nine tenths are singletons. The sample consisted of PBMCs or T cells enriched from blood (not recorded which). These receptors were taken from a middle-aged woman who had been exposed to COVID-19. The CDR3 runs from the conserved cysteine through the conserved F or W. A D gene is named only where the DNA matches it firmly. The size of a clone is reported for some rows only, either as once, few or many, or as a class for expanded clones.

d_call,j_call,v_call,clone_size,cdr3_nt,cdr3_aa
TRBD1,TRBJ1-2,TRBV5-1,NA,TGCGCCAGCTCTGGGGCGACAGGGGATTATGGCTACACCTTC,CASSGATGDYGYTF
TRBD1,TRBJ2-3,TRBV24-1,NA,TGTGCCACCGCCGGGACAGGCCGTACAGATACGCAGTATTTT,CATAGTGRTDTQYF
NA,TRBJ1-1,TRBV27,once,TGTGCCAGCGCGGAGGACGGCGTCCGCCCTGAAGCTTTCTTT,CASAEDGVRPEAFF
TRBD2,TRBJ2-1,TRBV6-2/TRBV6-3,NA,TGTGCCAGCAGTCTCCCCGGCCTAGCGGGGACCAATGAGCAGTTCTTC,CASSLPGLAGTNEQFF
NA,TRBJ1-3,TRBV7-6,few,TGTGCCAGCAGCTTAGTAGCCGGCTCTGGAAACACCATATATTTT,CASSLVAGSGNTIYF
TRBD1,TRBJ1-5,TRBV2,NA,TGTGCCAGCAGCGCGACAGGGGTTAGTCAGCCCCAGCATTTT,CASSATGVSQPQHF
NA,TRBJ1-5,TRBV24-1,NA,TGTGCCACCAGTGATTTGCAATACGGTTATAGCAATCAGCCCCAGCATTTT,CATSDLQYGYSNQPQHF
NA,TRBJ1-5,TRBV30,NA,TGTGCCTGGAGTGTAGGGCAGGTCAAGGGGGAGCCCCAGCATTTT,CAWSVGQVKGEPQHF
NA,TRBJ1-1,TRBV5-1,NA,TGCGCCAGCAGCCCAGATTACGGGGTCACTGAAGCTTTCTTT,CASSPDYGVTEAFF
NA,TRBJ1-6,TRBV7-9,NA,TGTGCCAGCAGCCTCCTATTTAATTCACCCCTCCACTTT,CASSLLFNSPLHF
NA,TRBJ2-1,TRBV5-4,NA,TGTGCCAGCAGCCCGCCTGGGCTTAATGAGCAGTTCTTC,CASSPPGLNEQFF
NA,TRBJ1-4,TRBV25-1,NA,TGTGCCAGCCGGGGGGGGTCGACTAATGAAAAACTGTTTTTT,CASRGGSTNEKLFF
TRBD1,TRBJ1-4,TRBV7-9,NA,TGTGCCAGCAGTCGTACGACGGACAGGGGGCGTGAAAAACTGTTTTTT,CASSRTTDRGREKLFF
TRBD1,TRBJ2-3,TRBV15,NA,TGTGCCACCAGCACAAACGACAGGGGCCCAGATACGCAGTATTTT,CATSTNDRGPDTQYF
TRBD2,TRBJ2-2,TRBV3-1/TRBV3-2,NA,TGTGCCAGCAGCCAGAAATTGGGACTAGCGGGAGGGCCGAGAGGGGAGCTGTTTTTT,CASSQKLGLAGGPRGELFF
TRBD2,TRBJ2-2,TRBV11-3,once,TGTGCCAGCGGTACCCCGTTGGGCGGGAGGTCCCTCTCGAGTACCGGGGAGCTGTTTTTT,CASGTPLGGRSLSSTGELFF
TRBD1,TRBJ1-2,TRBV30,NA,TGTGCCTGGAGTGGTGGGACAGGGCATGGCTACACCTTC,CAWSGGTGHGYTF
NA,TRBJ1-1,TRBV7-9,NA,TGTGCCAGCAGCCCCGGTAAGAGACAGGTCGAAGCTTTCTTT,CASSPGKRQVEAFF
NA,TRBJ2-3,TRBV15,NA,TGTGCCACCAGCAATTCAGGGGGGAGCACAGATACGCAGTATTTT,CATSNSGGSTDTQYF
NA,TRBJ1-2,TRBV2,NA,TGTGCCAGCACCCCCCCCGGGGGGTCAGGCTATGGCTACACCTTC,CASTPPGGSGYGYTF
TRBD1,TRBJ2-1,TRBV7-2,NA,TGTGCCAGCAGGACCCGGGACAGGGGGAACAATGAGCAGTTCTTC,CASRTRDRGNNEQFF
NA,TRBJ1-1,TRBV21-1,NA,TGTGCCAGCAGCAAAGGGGAGGGAAAGAACACTGAAGCTTTCTTT,CASSKGEGKNTEAFF
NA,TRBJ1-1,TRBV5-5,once,TGTGCCAGCAGCTTGGTAGGGGCCGCCACTGAAGCTTTCTTT,CASSLVGAATEAFF
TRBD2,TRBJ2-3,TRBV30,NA,TGTGCCTGGAGAACTTTACGACTAGCGGGCCCACCGGGGACAGATACGCAGTATTTT,CAWRTLRLAGPPGTDTQYF
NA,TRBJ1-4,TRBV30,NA,TGTGCCTGGAGTGCGATGACAGTACAGAATGAAAAACTGTTTTTT,CAWSAMTVQNEKLFF
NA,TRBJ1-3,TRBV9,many,TGTGCCAGCAGCGTACAGGGGACCGCTGGAAACACCATATATTTT,CASSVQGTAGNTIYF
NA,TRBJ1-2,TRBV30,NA,TGTGCCCGGGCGGGGGCGGAAGGAGGCGGCTACACCTTC,CARAGAEGGGYTF
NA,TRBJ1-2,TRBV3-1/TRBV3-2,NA,TGTGCCAGCAGTCCCCCGAGCAACTACTATGGCTACACCTTC,CASSPPSNYYGYTF
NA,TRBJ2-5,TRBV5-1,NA,TGCGCCAGCAGCTTGGGGGTCGCGAGGCAAGAGACCCAGTACTTC,CASSLGVARQETQYF
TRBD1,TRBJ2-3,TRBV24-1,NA,TGTGCCACCACCGGGACAGTCACAGATACGCAGTATTTT,CATTGTVTDTQYF
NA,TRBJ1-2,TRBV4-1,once,TGCGCCAGCAGCCAACCCGACAGGCCGGGTCATGGCTACACCTTC,CASSQPDRPGHGYTF
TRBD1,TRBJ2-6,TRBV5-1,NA,TGCGCCAGCAGCTTGACGGCAAACAGGGGATCCTCTGGGGCCAACGTCCTGACTTTC,CASSLTANRGSSGANVLTF
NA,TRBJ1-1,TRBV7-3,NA,TGTGCCAGCAGCTGGCGCGAGGACACTGAAGCTTTCTTT,CASSWREDTEAFF
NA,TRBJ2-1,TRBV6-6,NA,TGTGCCAGCACCAAACAGGGAAATGTCAATGAGCAGTTCTTC,CASTKQGNVNEQFF
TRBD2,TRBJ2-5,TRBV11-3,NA,TGTGCCAGCAGCGGACTAGCGGGAGGCACTGAGACCCAGTACTTC,CASSGLAGGTETQYF
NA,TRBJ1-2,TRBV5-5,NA,TGTGCCAGCAGCTTCGGGGGGCCTATGGACGCCTACTACACCTTC,CASSFGGPMDAYYTF
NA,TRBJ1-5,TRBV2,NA,TGTGCCAGCAACGGGGGGCGAGGGTCTAATCAGCCCCAGCATTTT,CASNGGRGSNQPQHF
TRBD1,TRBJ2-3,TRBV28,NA,TGTGCCACCTATGACAGGGCTTGGACAGATACGCAGTATTTT,CATYDRAWTDTQYF
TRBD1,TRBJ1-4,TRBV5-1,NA,TGCGCCAGCAGCTTGCGGACAGGGGGTGAAAAACTGTTTTTT,CASSLRTGGEKLFF
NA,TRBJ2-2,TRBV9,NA,TGTGCCAGCAGCGTAGGTGGGGCCCGGAGGGAGCTGTTTTTT,CASSVGGARRELFF
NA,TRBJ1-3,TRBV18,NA,TGTGCCAGCTCACCAACGTTCAGCTCTGGAAACACCATATATTTT,CASSPTFSSGNTIYF
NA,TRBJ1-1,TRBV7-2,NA,TGTGCCAGCAGCTTAAGAGTAGCAGGGATGAACACTGAAGCTTTCTTT,CASSLRVAGMNTEAFF